This is a list of T cell receptor beta chains from one sample in a study of T cell repertoires in cytomegalovirus infection. These receptors' antigens are unknown. TCRdb ran MiXCR on the reads and lists one entry per CDR3 protein. The data show 150,000 to 200,000 distinct CDR3 sequences, with approximately 21% seen just once and roughly 25% held by the top ten. This specimen was CD8+ T cells from cultured PBMCs, taken from culture after CMV antigen stimulation. All receptors derive from a human donor in good health (CMV status not recorded). Some clones in this sample may be carry-over from other donors' samples. Both conserved end residues are part of each CDR3. The D gene is left open where the match is weak. Rows may omit the clone size; those that give it use once, few, many or a size class.

abundance	j_gene	v_gene	d_gene	CDR3nt	CDR3aa
few	TRBJ2-7	TRBV6-2/TRBV6-3	TRBD2	TGTGCCAGCAGTCTTCGGGGGGGCGGCGAGCAGTACTTC	CASSLRGGGEQYF
few	TRBJ1-5	TRBV12-3/TRBV12-4	.	TGTGCCAGCACCCTTTACCGGGGAGGGGATAGCAATCAGCCCCAGCATTTT	CASTLYRGGDSNQPQHF
few	TRBJ2-7	TRBV7-9	.	TGTGCCAGCAGCGCCCCGGGACAAGATTACGAGCAGTACTTC	CASSAPGQDYEQYF
few	TRBJ1-1	TRBV5-5	.	TGTGCCAGCAGCTTGGTGGGGATGACAGTGTTTGAAGCTTTCTTT	CASSLVGMTVFEAFF
few	TRBJ1-6	TRBV7-2	.	TGTGCCTCAGTAGGGTTAAGTTCACCCCTCCACTTT	CASVGLSSPLHF
.	TRBJ1-2	TRBV7-2	.	TGTGCCAGCAGCACCTTAGGACTGATCTTC	CASSTLGLIF
.	TRBJ2-1	TRBV27	.	TGTGCCAGCAGCCCCAAGGGTGGGAGCTCCTACAATGAGCAGTTCTTC	CASSPKGGSSYNEQFF
.	TRBJ2-1	TRBV6-2/TRBV6-3	TRBD1	TGTGCCAGCAGTTACTCCGCTCAGACAGGGGAAGAGCAGTTCTTC	CASSYSAQTGEEQFF
few	TRBJ2-7	TRBV11-2	.	TGTGCCAGCAGCTTCGCCGACATGAGCTCCTACGAGCAGTACTTC	CASSFADMSSYEQYF
.	TRBJ2-7	TRBV4-1	TRBD2	TGCGCCAGCAGCTTACGCGGCGGGGGTACCTACGAGCAGTACTTC	CASSLRGGGTYEQYF
few	TRBJ1-1	TRBV30	.	TGTGCCTGGAGTCCCCGGGAGATTGGCACTGAAGCTTTCTTT	CAWSPREIGTEAFF
.	TRBJ2-7	TRBV6-6	TRBD2	TGTGCCAGCAGTCCCCGGGAGGCAGCCTACGAGCAGTACTTC	CASSPREAAYEQYF
few	TRBJ1-2	TRBV4-3	.	TGCGCCAGCAGCCAAGAGGAACAGGGTGTTGGCTACACCTTC	CASSQEEQGVGYTF
many	TRBJ2-1	TRBV6-5	TRBD2	TGTGCCAGCAGTTACTCGAGTACTAGCGGGAATGAGCAGTTCTTC	CASSYSSTSGNEQFF
many	TRBJ2-1	TRBV12-3/TRBV12-4	.	TGTGCCAGCACCGATACAGGGCACTACTACAATGAGCAGTTCTTC	CASTDTGHYYNEQFF
few	TRBJ2-7	TRBV12-3/TRBV12-4	.	TGTGCCAGCAGTTTTGGGACCACCTACGAGCAGTACTTC	CASSFGTTYEQYF
few	TRBJ2-5	TRBV7-2	.	TGTGCCAGCAGCTCGCCCGGGGCCCTCCGGGAGACCCAGTACTTC	CASSSPGALRETQYF
few	TRBJ2-1	TRBV7-9	TRBD1	TGTGCCAGCAGCTTAGGCTTGGGACAGGGGTACAATGAGCAGTTCTTC	CASSLGLGQGYNEQFF
.	TRBJ2-7	TRBV19	TRBD1	TGTGCCAGTAGTATTACAGGGGGCTACGAGCAGTACTTC	CASSITGGYEQYF
.	TRBJ2-1	TRBV6-2/TRBV6-3	TRBD2	TGTGCCAGCAGTAGATCTAGCGGGAGCACCTACAATGAGCAGTTCTTC	CASSRSSGSTYNEQFF
few	TRBJ1-3	TRBV7-6	TRBD1	TGTGCCAGCAGCCCAGGGACAGCGCCCATTGTAGCTGGAAACACCATATATTTT	CASSPGTAPIVAGNTIYF
few	TRBJ2-1	TRBV28	.	TGTGCCAGCAGCGCCCTGGGGGAGAGGAATGAGCAGTTCTTC	CASSALGERNEQFF
.	TRBJ1-5	TRBV4-3	.	TGCGCCAGCAGCCAAGATGGCGCGGGAGGCAATCAGCCCCAGCATTTT	CASSQDGAGGNQPQHF
few	TRBJ1-5	TRBV7-9	TRBD1	TGTGCCAGCAAGGGACAGGGGGATTGGGCTCAGCCCCAGCATTTT	CASKGQGDWAQPQHF
.	TRBJ1-1	TRBV4-3	.	TGCGCCAGCAGCCCCGACTCTGGCACTGAAGCTTTCTTT	CASSPDSGTEAFF
.	TRBJ1-2	TRBV7-9	.	TGTGCCAGCAGCCCTTACGGGGGCCACTATGGCTACACCTTC	CASSPYGGHYGYTF